Given below is one T cell receptor beta chain in context. Its antigen is not known. This entry comes from a study of cytotoxic CD8 clonotypes in ibrutinib-treated CLL. Study-wide background: After a median of approximately 70 months, about 14 patients stayed remitted and some twelve progressed; responses had been partial in some 25 and complete in 2. Samples showed on average around 250,000 productive templates and 80,000 to 100,000 productive rearrangements.

Overall study results and limits: Shared public clonotypes were rare, and on treatment they either got smaller or stayed the same. Clonality increased with ibrutinib response but returned toward baseline at progression.

V gave up 8 bases and J gave up 5 bases; unmatched junction bases: 11. The CDR3 runs 15 residues. Produced via immunoSEQ multiplex PCR; TCRdb's table is partial and in-frame only. Found here are 60,000 or so clones, 45% to 60% of them singletons; the top ten hold about 14%. V is TRBV7-1 and J is TRBJ2-1; 8 nucleotides line up with TRBD2. TRBV7-1 is annotated as an ORF whose role is uncertain. The starting material was PBMCs, obtained after 12 months of ibrutinib treatment. This sequence originates from a human donor with chronic lymphocytic leukemia. Here the CDR3 DNA reads TGTGCCAGCGCTGACTCACTAGCGGCCCACAATGAGCAGTTCTTC. Its translation is CASADSLAAHNEQFF.